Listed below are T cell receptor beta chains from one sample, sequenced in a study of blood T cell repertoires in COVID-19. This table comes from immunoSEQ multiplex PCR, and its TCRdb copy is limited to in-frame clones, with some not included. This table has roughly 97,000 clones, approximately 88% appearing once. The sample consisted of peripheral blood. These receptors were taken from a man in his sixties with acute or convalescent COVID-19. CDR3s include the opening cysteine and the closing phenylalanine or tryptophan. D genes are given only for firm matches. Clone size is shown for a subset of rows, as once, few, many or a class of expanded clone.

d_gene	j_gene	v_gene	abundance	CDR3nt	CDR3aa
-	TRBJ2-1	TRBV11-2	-	TGTGCCAGCACGATCGCTAGCTACAATGAGCAGTTCTTC	CASTIASYNEQFF
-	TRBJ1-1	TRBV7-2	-	TGTGCCAGCAGGGGTAGAGACAGGGAAGCTTTCTTT	CASRGRDREAFF
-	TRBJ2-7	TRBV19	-	TGTGCCAGTAGTATCCGAACCACTTCCCTTAGTTCCCCCTCCTACGAGCAGTACTTC	CASSIRTTSLSSPSYEQYF
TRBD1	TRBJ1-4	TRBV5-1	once	TGCGCCAGCAGCTCTTGGACAGGGGGCACTGAAAAACTGTTTTTT	CASSSWTGGTEKLFF
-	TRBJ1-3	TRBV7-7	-	TGTGCTAGCAGCCCTCACCCCCGGAGGGTCGGAAACACCATATATTTT	CASSPHPRRVGNTIYF
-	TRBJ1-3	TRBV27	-	TGTGCCAGCAGTTTAGAGCCAGGAGGTGGAAACACCATATATTTT	CASSLEPGGGNTIYF
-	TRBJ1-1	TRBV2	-	TGTGCCAGCAGTGCAACGGGGAATGTTGATTTCTTT	CASSATGNVDFF
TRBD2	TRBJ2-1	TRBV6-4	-	TGTGCCAGCAGCCCAGCGGGAGGGGGCAGTGAGCAGTTCTTC	CASSPAGGGSEQFF
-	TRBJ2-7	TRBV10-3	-	TGTGCCATCAAGGGAGCCGGGGAGTCTCGCGAGCAGTACTTC	CAIKGAGESREQYF
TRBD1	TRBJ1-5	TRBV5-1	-	TGCGCCAGCAGCGCCGGGACAGGGGATCAGCCCCAGCATTTT	CASSAGTGDQPQHF
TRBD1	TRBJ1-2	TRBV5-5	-	TGTGCCAGCAGCTATGACAGGGGATTGGGTGGCTACACCTTC	CASSYDRGLGGYTF
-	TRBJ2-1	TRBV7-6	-	TGTGCCAGCAGCCCCAACCGGGACTCGGGCTACAATGAGCAGTTCTTC	CASSPNRDSGYNEQFF
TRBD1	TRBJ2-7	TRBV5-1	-	TGCGCCAGCAGCCCCGGACAGGGCAGCTCCTACGAGCAGTACTTC	CASSPGQGSSYEQYF
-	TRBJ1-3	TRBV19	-	TGTGCCAGTAGTATATTCCTTGGGAGCTCTGGAAACACCATATATTTT	CASSIFLGSSGNTIYF
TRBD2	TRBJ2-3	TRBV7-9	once	TGTGCCAGCAGCTTTACCGGGACTAGCGGGAGAGATACGCAGTATTTT	CASSFTGTSGRDTQYF
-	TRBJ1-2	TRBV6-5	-	TGTGCCAGCAGCCTAAACAGGGACGACTATGGCTACACCTTC	CASSLNRDDYGYTF
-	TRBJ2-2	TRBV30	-	TGTGCCTGGAGGACGACAGTGAACACCGGGGAGCTGTTTTTT	CAWRTTVNTGELFF
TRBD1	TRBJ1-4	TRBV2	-	TGTGCCAGCAGTTCTGGACAGGGGGCAACTAATGAAAAACTGTTTTTT	CASSSGQGATNEKLFF
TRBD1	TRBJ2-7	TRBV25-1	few	TGTGCCAGCAGTGAACTATACCGGACAGGGCTCGGATACGAGCAGTACTTC	CASSELYRTGLGYEQYF
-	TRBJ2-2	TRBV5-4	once	TGTGCCAGCAGCCCCGCGGCTTCTTCCGGGGAGCTGTTTTTT	CASSPAASSGELFF
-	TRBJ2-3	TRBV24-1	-	TGTGCCACCAGTGATTCGGGTCCCGCAGATACGCAGTATTTT	CATSDSGPADTQYF
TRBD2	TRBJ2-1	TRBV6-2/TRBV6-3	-	TGTGCCAGCAGCGATGGACTAGCGGTCGCCTGGGGAAATGAGCAGTTCTTC	CASSDGLAVAWGNEQFF
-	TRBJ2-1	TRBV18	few	TGTGCCAGCTCGCGCTCCTACAATGAGCAGTTCTTC	CASSRSYNEQFF
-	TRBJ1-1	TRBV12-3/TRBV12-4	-	TGTGCCAGCAGTTTTTTCTCGTCTGAAGCTTTCTTT	CASSFFSSEAFF
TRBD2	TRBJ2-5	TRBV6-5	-	TGTGCCAGCAGTTACGGGACTATAGGGACCCAGTACTTC	CASSYGTIGTQYF
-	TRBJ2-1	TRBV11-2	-	TGTGCCAGCACCGACAGGTACAATGAGCAGTTCTTC	CASTDRYNEQFF
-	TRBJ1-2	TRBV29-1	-	TGCAGCGCCACAGGGAACGACTATGGCTACACCTTC	CSATGNDYGYTF
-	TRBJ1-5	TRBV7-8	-	TGTGCCAGCAGCTTAGGCCCCTTGCGGCCCCAGCATTTT	CASSLGPLRPQHF
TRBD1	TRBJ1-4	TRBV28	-	TGTGCCAGCAGCTCGCAGGGGGCGCGGGAAAAACTGTTTTTT	CASSSQGAREKLFF
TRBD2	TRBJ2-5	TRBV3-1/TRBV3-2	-	TGTGCCAGCAGCCACCAGCGGGGCCAAGAGACCCAGTACTTC	CASSHQRGQETQYF
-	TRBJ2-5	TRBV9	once	TGTGCCAGCAGCGTAGACGAGGGTTGGGTAGAGACCCAGTACTTC	CASSVDEGWVETQYF